Listed below are T cell receptor beta chains from one sample, sequenced in a study of blood T cells in healthy people across ages. Via MiXCR, TCRdb re-called the 5' RACE reads, giving one row per CDR3 protein. The sample comprises about a million distinct CDR3 sequences, 51% of which are singletons, and over 20% rests with the top ten. The source material was blood. The receptors here all came from a woman aged 60 to 75 in good health. Both conserved end residues are part of each CDR3. Each record gives: J gene, V gene, clone size, D gene, CDR3 DNA, CDR3 protein. A D gene is named only where the DNA matches it firmly. The listing skips clone size in some rows; elsewhere it reads once, few, many or a size class.

j_gene: TRBJ2-1; v_gene: TRBV4-1; abundance: NA; d_gene: TRBD2; CDR3nt: TGCGCCAGCAGCCCGCCCCGGACTAGCGGGAGTGGTGAGCAGTTCTTC; CDR3aa: CASSPPRTSGSGEQFF
j_gene: TRBJ2-3; v_gene: TRBV4-2; abundance: NA; d_gene: TRBD2; CDR3nt: TGTGCCAGCAGCCCCTTTAAGACTAGCGGGGGTGGGTCAGATACGCAGTATTTT; CDR3aa: CASSPFKTSGGGSDTQYF
j_gene: TRBJ2-7; v_gene: TRBV20-1; abundance: NA; d_gene: NA; CDR3nt: TGCAGTGCTCCCCGGCCCAAGTCCAGCTACGAGCAGTACTTC; CDR3aa: CSAPRPKSSYEQYF
j_gene: TRBJ2-7; v_gene: TRBV12-3/TRBV12-4; abundance: NA; d_gene: NA; CDR3nt: TGTGCCAGCAGGGATAGCGCATCTCAAAACAATGAGCAGTACTTC; CDR3aa: CASRDSASQNNEQYF
j_gene: TRBJ2-7; v_gene: TRBV10-3; abundance: few; d_gene: NA; CDR3nt: TGTGCCATCGGCCCCGTTGGGACAGAGCAGTACTTC; CDR3aa: CAIGPVGTEQYF
j_gene: TRBJ2-2; v_gene: TRBV7-2; abundance: once; d_gene: TRBD1; CDR3nt: TGTGCCAGCAGCTTAGTTTACAGGGGCGCAAACACCGGGGAGCTGTTTTTT; CDR3aa: CASSLVYRGANTGELFF
j_gene: TRBJ2-1; v_gene: TRBV28; abundance: NA; d_gene: NA; CDR3nt: TGTGCCAGCAGTTTGGAGGGCTCCGAGCAGTTCTTC; CDR3aa: CASSLEGSEQFF
j_gene: TRBJ1-4; v_gene: TRBV7-2; abundance: NA; d_gene: NA; CDR3nt: TGTGCCAGCAGCTGGGATGGCGCAACTAATGAAAAACTGTTTTTT; CDR3aa: CASSWDGATNEKLFF
j_gene: TRBJ1-2; v_gene: TRBV27; abundance: NA; d_gene: TRBD1; CDR3nt: TGTGCCAGCAGTTTGGGCAGGGGGCAGGATGGCCACACCTTC; CDR3aa: CASSLGRGQDGHTF
j_gene: TRBJ2-3; v_gene: TRBV18; abundance: many; d_gene: NA; CDR3nt: TGTGCCAGCAGCCCCGTTGCAGATACGCAGTATTTT; CDR3aa: CASSPVADTQYF
j_gene: TRBJ1-5; v_gene: TRBV20-1; abundance: NA; d_gene: NA; CDR3nt: TGCAGTGCTCCCCAGATGGGGATTAAGAATCAGCCCCAGCATTTT; CDR3aa: CSAPQMGIKNQPQHF
j_gene: TRBJ1-5; v_gene: TRBV28; abundance: few; d_gene: NA; CDR3nt: TGTGCCAGCAGTTCACCCTCAGGGTCCCAGCCCCAGCATTTT; CDR3aa: CASSSPSGSQPQHF